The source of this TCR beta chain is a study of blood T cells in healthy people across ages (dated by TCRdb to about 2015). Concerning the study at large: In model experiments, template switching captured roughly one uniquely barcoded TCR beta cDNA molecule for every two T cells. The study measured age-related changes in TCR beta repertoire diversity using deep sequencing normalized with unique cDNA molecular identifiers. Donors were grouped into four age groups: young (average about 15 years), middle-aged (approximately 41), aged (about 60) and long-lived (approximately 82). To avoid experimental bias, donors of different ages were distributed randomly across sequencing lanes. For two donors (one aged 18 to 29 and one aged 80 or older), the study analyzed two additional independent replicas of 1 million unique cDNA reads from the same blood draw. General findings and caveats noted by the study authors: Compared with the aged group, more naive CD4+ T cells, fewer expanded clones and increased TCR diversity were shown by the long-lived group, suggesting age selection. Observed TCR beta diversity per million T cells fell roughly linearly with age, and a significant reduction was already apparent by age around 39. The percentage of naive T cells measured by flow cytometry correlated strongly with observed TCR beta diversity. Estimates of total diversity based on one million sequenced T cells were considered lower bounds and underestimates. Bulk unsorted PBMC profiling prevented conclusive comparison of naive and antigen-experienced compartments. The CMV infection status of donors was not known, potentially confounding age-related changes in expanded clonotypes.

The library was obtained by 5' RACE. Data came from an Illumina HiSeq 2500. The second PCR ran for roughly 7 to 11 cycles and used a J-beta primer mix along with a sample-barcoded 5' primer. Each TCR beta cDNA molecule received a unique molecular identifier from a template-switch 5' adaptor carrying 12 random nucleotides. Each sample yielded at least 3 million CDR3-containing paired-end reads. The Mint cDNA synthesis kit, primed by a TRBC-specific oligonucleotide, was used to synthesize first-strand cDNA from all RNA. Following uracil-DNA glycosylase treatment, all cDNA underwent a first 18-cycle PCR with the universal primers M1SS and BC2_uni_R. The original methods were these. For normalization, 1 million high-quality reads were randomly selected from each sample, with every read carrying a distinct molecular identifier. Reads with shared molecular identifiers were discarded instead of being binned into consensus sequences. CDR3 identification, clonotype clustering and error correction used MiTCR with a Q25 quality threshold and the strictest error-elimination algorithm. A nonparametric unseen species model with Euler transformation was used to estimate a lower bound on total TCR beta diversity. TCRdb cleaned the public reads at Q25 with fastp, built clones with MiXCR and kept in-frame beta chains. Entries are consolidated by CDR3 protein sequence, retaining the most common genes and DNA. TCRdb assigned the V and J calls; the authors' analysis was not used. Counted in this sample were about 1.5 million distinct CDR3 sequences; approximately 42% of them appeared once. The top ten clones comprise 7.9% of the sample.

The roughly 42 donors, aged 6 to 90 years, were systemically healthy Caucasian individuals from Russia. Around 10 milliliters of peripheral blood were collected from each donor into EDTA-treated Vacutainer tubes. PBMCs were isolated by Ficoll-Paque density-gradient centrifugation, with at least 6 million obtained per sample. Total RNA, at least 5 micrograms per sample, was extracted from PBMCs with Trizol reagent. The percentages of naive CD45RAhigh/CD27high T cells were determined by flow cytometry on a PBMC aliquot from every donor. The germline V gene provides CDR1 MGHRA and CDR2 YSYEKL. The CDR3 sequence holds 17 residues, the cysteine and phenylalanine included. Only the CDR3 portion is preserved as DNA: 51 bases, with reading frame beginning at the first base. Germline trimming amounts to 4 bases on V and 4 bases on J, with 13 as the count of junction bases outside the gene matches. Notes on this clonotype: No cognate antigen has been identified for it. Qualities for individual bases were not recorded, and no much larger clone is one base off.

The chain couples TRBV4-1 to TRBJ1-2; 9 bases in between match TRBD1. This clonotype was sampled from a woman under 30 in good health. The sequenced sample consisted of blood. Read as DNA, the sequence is TGCGCCAGCAGCCCGGAGGGTAGGGACAGGGTTGTCTATGGCTACACCTTC. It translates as CASSPEGRDRVVYGYTF.